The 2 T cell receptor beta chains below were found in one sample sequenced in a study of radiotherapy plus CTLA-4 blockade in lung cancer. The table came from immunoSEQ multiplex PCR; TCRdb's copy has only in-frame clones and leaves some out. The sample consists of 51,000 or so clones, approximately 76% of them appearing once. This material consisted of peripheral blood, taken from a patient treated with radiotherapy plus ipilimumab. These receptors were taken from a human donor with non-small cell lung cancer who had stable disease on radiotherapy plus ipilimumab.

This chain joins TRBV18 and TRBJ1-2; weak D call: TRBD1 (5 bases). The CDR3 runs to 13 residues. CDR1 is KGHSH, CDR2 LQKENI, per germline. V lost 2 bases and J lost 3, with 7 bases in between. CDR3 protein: CASSPGGDYGYTF. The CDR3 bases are TGTGCCAGCTCACCAGGGGGAGACTATGGCTACACCTTC.

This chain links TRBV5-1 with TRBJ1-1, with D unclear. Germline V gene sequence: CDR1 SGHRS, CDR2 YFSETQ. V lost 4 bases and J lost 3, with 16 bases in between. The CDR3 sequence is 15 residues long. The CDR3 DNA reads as TGCGCCAGCAGCGCCGGGCCGGGGAAAGACACTGAAGCTTTCTTT. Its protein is CASSAGPGKDTEAFF.